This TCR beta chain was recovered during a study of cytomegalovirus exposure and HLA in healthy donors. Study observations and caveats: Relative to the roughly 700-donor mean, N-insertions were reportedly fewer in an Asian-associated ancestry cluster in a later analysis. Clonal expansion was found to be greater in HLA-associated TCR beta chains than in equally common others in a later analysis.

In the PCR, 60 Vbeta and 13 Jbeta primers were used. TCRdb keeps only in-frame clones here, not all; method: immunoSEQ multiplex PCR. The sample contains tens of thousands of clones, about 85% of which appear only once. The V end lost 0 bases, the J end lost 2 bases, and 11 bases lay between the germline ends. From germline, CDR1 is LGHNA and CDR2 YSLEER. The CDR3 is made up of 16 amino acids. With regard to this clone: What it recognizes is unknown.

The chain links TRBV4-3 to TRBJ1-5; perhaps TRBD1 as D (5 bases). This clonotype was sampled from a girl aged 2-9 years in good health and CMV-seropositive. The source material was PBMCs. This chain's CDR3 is CASSQEKGAGNQPQHF. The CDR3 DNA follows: TGCGCCAGCAGCCAAGAGAAAGGGGCTGGCAATCAGCCCCAGCATTTT.